This TCR beta chain appears in the sequencing data of a study of metastatic and nonmetastatic thyroid tumors. Not a single patient had been given any form of treatment at any point before undergoing thyroid surgery. In germline, CDR1 is KGHSH, CDR2 LQKENI. Trimming removed 2 bases from V and 2 bases from J, with 7 bases in between. The CDR3 has 13 amino acids. MiXCR re-clonotyped the PCR reads for TCRdb. The sample has roughly 22,000 clones; under 15% are singletons. This receptor was taken from a female donor with papillary thyroid cancer or a benign thyroid nodule (not recorded which). Some clones in this sample may be carry-over from other donors' samples. The specimen sequenced was blood. The V call is TRBV18, the J call TRBJ2-7; no definite D call. The CDR3 nucleotides read TGTGCCAGCTCACCAAGTGCCCCCTACGAGCAGTACTTC. Translating gives CASSPSAPYEQYF.